These 28 T cell receptor beta chains share one sample of origin, sequenced in a study of cytomegalovirus exposure and HLA in healthy donors. Primers: 60 Vbeta forward and 13 Jbeta reverse. Sequencing used immunoSEQ multiplex PCR; TCRdb keeps in-frame clones, though not all of them. The repertoire includes approximately 160,000 clones, about four fifths of them detected once, and 7.4% sits in the top ten. The sequenced sample consisted of PBMCs. The receptors originated from a male donor in good health and CMV-seropositive.

The chain is built from TRBV6-1 and TRBJ1-1; 7 nucleotides align to TRBD1. The CDR3 runs 13 residues. The J segment lost 1 base and the V segment lost 7 bases, leaving 3 bases of the junction unmatched. Germline CDR1 reads MNHNS; CDR2 reads SASEGT. In DNA, the CDR3 is TGTGCCAGCAAGAACAGGGGGAACACTGAAGCTTTCTTT. It codes for CASKNRGNTEAFF.

The chain recombines TRBV19 with TRBJ1-6; the D is unclear. Trimming removed 4 bases at V and 9 bases at J, with 16 bases between. Germline V CDR1 and CDR2: LNHDA, SQIVND (reference sequence). The CDR3 covers 15 residues. The CDR3 region is CASSTSRSHGSPLHF. CDR3 nucleotides: TGTGCCAGTAGTACTTCCCGGTCTCACGGTTCACCCCTCCACTTT.

The chain recombines TRBV13 with TRBJ2-7; 10 positions agree with TRBD1. There are 14 residues in the CDR3. J lost 2 bases, V lost 6 bases, and 4 bases had no gene match. Per germline, CDR1 PRHDT and CDR2 FYEKMQ (reference sequence). CDR3 sequence reads: CASRRQGAAYEQYF. CDR3 in DNA: TGTGCCAGCAGGAGACAGGGGGCTGCCTACGAGCAGTACTTC.

This clone was counted a few times. V is TRBV6-5 and J is TRBJ2-5; TRBD2 matches 9 bases. Germline assignment: CDR1 MNHEY and CDR2 SVGAGI. Trimming at V came to 8 bases and at J to 5 bases, leaving 6 bases not matched to a gene. The CDR3 extends over 13 amino acids. The CDR3 DNA reads TGTGCCAGCGGGGGGGGGACTAGCGAGACCCAGTACTTC. This codes for CASGGGTSETQYF.

The chain joins TRBV30 to TRBJ2-3; 14 nucleotides match TRBD2. V lost 1 base, J lost 0 bases, and 3 bases stayed unmatched. This CDR3 has 17 amino acids. Germline CDR1 and CDR2: GTSNPN and SVGIG (reference sequence). CDR3 loop: CAWSAGLAGASTDTQYF. CDR3 sequence (DNA): TGTGCCTGGAGTGCGGGACTAGCGGGGGCCAGCACAGATACGCAGTATTTT.

This clone was recorded a few times. This chain joins TRBV6-1 and TRBJ2-2; tentatively, D is TRBD2 (5 bases). V was clipped by 0 bases and J by 1 base, with 12 bases between them. The CDR3 has 17 amino acids. From germline, CDR1 is MNHNS and CDR2 SASEGT. CDR3 sequence: CASSEAREWGNTGELFF. In DNA, the CDR3 is TGTGCCAGCAGTGAAGCAAGGGAGTGGGGGAACACCGGGGAGCTGTTTTTT.

CDR3 residues: CASSADFYGAQYF. For the CDR3, the DNA is TGTGCCAGCAGCGCGGACTTTTATGGGGCCCAGTACTTC. This chain uses TRBV9 with TRBJ2-5, with TRBD2 as a possible D gene (5 bases). Trimming stripped 3 bases from V and 9 bases from J, with 15 bases between. CDR1 is SGDLS and CDR2 is YYNGEE in the germline V gene. The CDR3 loop spans 13 amino acids.

The chain combines TRBV6-5 with TRBJ1-1, with a tentative D call TRBD1 (6 bases). The length of the CDR3 is 15 residues. Germline assignment: CDR1 MNHEY and CDR2 SVGAGI. V was clipped by 6 bases and J by 1 base, with 15 bases between them. The CDR3 reads CASSQGGRGNTEAFF. CDR3 DNA: TGTGCCAGCAGCCAGGGCGGCAGGGGGAACACTGAAGCTTTCTTT.

As DNA, the CDR3 is TGTGCCAGCAGTGAACTTGGCGGAGCAAACACCGGGGAGCTGTTTTTT. It is translated as CASSELGGANTGELFF. The chain recombines TRBV2 with TRBJ2-2; D unclear. Germline CDR1 reads SNHLY; CDR2 reads FYNNEI. Trimming stripped 2 bases from V and 2 bases from J, with 12 bases between. The CDR3 is 16 amino acids.

As concerns this clone: Relative to the germline gene, one junction end is altered; a read error may explain this. The chain carries TRBV7-9 and TRBJ1-1, with a weak D call TRBD1 (5 bases). The CDR3 has 12 amino acids. CDR1 and CDR2 (germline): SEHNR, FQNEAQ (reference sequence). For the CDR3, the DNA is TGTTCCAGCATCGTTGCGGGGCCGGAGGCTTTCTTT. Residues: CSSIVAGPEAFF.

The chain combines TRBV12-5 with TRBJ2-1; D is possibly TRBD2 (5 bases). The CDR3 is 16 residues long. Trimming stripped 1 base from V and 0 bases from J, with 10 bases between. Germline V gene sequence: CDR1 LGHNT, CDR2 FRNRAP. CDR3 in DNA: TGTGCTAGTGGTTTGGACTATACTAGCTCCTACAATGAGCAGTTCTTC. This translates into CASGLDYTSSYNEQFF.

The chain uses TRBV12-5 and TRBJ2-6, with D maybe TRBD1 (6 bases). Per the germline V gene, CDR1 is LGHNT and CDR2 is FRNRAP. Trimming removed 6 bases at V and 0 bases at J, with 18 bases between. The CDR3 consists of 18 residues. CDR3 residues: CASGLFRDNYSGANVLTF. The DNA of the CDR3 is TGTGCTAGTGGCCTCTTCCGGGACAATTACTCTGGGGCCAACGTCCTGACTTTC.

The chain carries TRBV27 and TRBJ2-7; D remains unclear. Germline V gene data show CDR1 as MNHEY and CDR2 as SMNVEV (reference sequence). Deletions cut 5 bases from V and 6 bases from J, with 11 bases between. The CDR3 spans 12 residues. In DNA form, the CDR3 reads TGTGCCAGCAGTCCCTCCAGTCGCGAGCAGTACTTC. This translates into CASSPSSREQYF.

The V gene is TRBV19, the J gene TRBJ1-5; D is unresolved. Germline V gene lookup returns CDR1 LNHDA and CDR2 SQIVND (reference sequence). V lost 5 bases and J 3 bases, leaving 11 bases between the germline ends. CDR3 size: 14 residues. The CDR3: CASSLAGFNQPQHF. The CDR3 DNA reads TGTGCCAGTAGTTTAGCCGGGTTCAATCAGCCCCAGCATTTT.

The rearrangement links TRBV5-1 to TRBJ2-3, with D unclear. The germline V gene has CDR1 SGHRS and CDR2 YFSETQ. Trimming took off 0 bases at V and 0 bases at J, with 5 bases between the two ends. The CDR3 length is 14 residues. The CDR3 DNA sequence: TGCGCCAGCAGCTTGGAGACTAGCACAGATACGCAGTATTTT. Translating it yields CASSLETSTDTQYF. Supplemented by reference TRBV5-1 and TRBJ2-3, the full variable domain reads KAGVTQTPRYLIKTRGQQVTLSCSPISGHRSVSWYQQTPGQGLQFLFEYFSETQRNKGNFPGRFSGRQFSNSRSEMNVSTLELGDSALYLCASSLETSTDTQYFGPGTRLTVL.

The chain recombines TRBV11-2 with TRBJ1-3; D remains ambiguous. The CDR3 totals 17 residues. V lost 0 bases to trimming and J lost 0 bases, with 12 bases between them. The germline V gene encodes CDR1 SGHAT and CDR2 FQNNGV. This chain's CDR3 is CASSLEVWLSSGNTIYF. The CDR3 DNA reads as TGTGCCAGCAGCTTAGAGGTTTGGCTTTCCTCTGGAAACACCATATATTTT.

The V and J genes are TRBV11-1 and TRBJ2-5; 13 bases agree with TRBD2. The CDR3 consists of 16 residues. Germline trimming cut 4 bases from V and 0 bases from J; bases unmatched to any gene: 2. Germline-derived CDR1 and CDR2 are SGHAT and FQDESV (reference sequence). This CDR3 is CASSSGLAGDQETQYF. The CDR3 DNA follows: TGTGCCAGCAGCTCCGGACTAGCGGGGGACCAAGAGACCCAGTACTTC.

The chain employs TRBV5-1 and TRBJ2-3, with 9 nucleotides matching TRBD2. Per germline, CDR1 SGHRS and CDR2 YFSETQ. J gave up 1 base and V 4 bases, and 13 bases lay outside the gene matches. The CDR3 totals 18 residues. DNA for the CDR3: TGCGCCAGCAGCCCCCAGCCCGTAAGCGGGGGGCGCACAGATACGCAGTATTTT. Protein sequence: CASSPQPVSGGRTDTQYF.

The chain uses TRBV25-1 and TRBJ2-7; TRBD1 might be the D (6 bases). The CDR3 sequence is 16 residues long. V gave up 6 bases and J gave up 5 bases, with 23 bases separating them. Germline V CDR1 and CDR2: MGHDK, SYGVNS. CDR3 DNA: TGTGCCAGCAGCGCCCCCTGGGGCAGGGGAAGCCACGAGCAGTACTTC. Amino acids: CASSAPWGRGSHEQYF.

The chain carries TRBV5-1 and TRBJ2-1; 13 nucleotides line up with TRBD2. The CDR3 covers 16 residues. Germline CDR1 reads SGHRS; CDR2 reads YFSETQ. With V trimmed by 1 base and J by 9 bases, 7 bases remained unmatched. The chain's CDR3 is CASSLIRTSGGSEQFF. For the CDR3, the DNA is TGCGCCAGCAGCTTGATACGGACTAGCGGGGGTAGTGAGCAGTTCTTC.

For the CDR3, the DNA is TGTGCCAGCAGCCCCTTCTCGGGGTCCGAACCCTACGAGCAGTACTTC. It yields the protein CASSPFSGSEPYEQYF. The chain recombines TRBV7-9 with TRBJ2-7; D might be TRBD2 (5 bases). Trimming stripped 5 bases from V and 2 bases from J, with 19 bases between. Germline V gene lookup returns CDR1 SEHNR and CDR2 FQNEAQ (reference sequence). CDR3 length: 16 amino acids.

V usage is TRBV29-1 and J usage is TRBJ1-1; 9 nucleotides align to TRBD1. The CDR3 length is 12 residues. J lost 6 bases, V lost 4 bases, and 3 bases had no gene match. The germline V gene encodes CDR1 SQVTM and CDR2 ANQGSEA. The CDR3 DNA is TGCAGCGTTGGGGACAGGGATCCTGAAGCTTTCTTT. This codes for CSVGDRDPEAFF.

The rearrangement links TRBV29-1 to TRBJ2-7, with 11 bases aligning to TRBD1. The CDR3 is made up of 13 amino acids. Trimming removed 6 bases from V and 5 bases from J; junction bases left unmatched: 6. Germline lookup yields CDR1 SQVTM and CDR2 ANQGSEA. The CDR3, as DNA: TGCAGCGTCCGGACAGGGGGCATCGACGAGCAGTACTTC. This gives the protein CSVRTGGIDEQYF.

This clone was detected only a few times. DNA for the CDR3: TGTGCCAGCAGCTTAAGCTGGGGGGGCTCCTACGAGCAGTACTTC. Its protein product is CASSLSWGGSYEQYF. V usage is TRBV5-6 and J usage is TRBJ2-7; 7 nucleotides match TRBD2. The CDR3 runs to 15 residues. The junction had 5 bases not matched to a gene; V was cut back by 2 bases and J by 0 bases. Germline CDR1 SGHDT, CDR2 YYEEEE.

The chain couples TRBV5-1 to TRBJ1-3, with D maybe TRBD1 (5 bases). The CDR3 runs 11 residues. Germline V gives CDR1 SGHRS, CDR2 YFSETQ. The V and J ends lost 8 bases and 4 bases respectively, with 7 bases between them. The CDR3 here is CASRQGNTIYF. The CDR3 nucleotides are TGCGCCAGTAGACAGGGAAACACCATATATTTT.

This sequence joins TRBV2 and TRBJ1-5; D is possibly TRBD1 (6 bases). Trimming left V 3 bases short and J 4 bases short, with 13 bases between. Looked up from germline, CDR1 is SNHLY and CDR2 is FYNNEI. CDR3 length: 15 amino acids. Here the CDR3 reads CASSDTGSWNQPQHF. The CDR3 DNA is TGTGCCAGCAGTGATACAGGGAGTTGGAATCAGCCCCAGCATTTT. Variable domain in full (rest from reference TRBV2 and TRBJ1-5): EPEVTQTPSHQVTQMGQEVILRCVPISNHLYFYWYRQILGQKVEFLVSFYNNEISEKSEIFDDQFSVERPDGSNFTLKIRSTKLEDSAMYFCASSDTGSWNQPQHFGDGTRLSIL.

V gene TRBV7-3 combines with J gene TRBJ2-2; D remains ambiguous. V was pared by 0 bases and J by 4 bases, with 6 bases between. The CDR3 runs 14 residues. The V gene's germline CDR1 is SGHTA and CDR2 FQGTGA. The CDR3 protein is CASSLTSRTGELFF. CDR3 sequence (DNA): TGTGCCAGCAGCTTAACCAGTCGCACCGGGGAGCTGTTTTTT.

This sequence joins TRBV5-6 and TRBJ2-1, with D possibly matching TRBD2 (6 bases). The CDR3 extends over 15 amino acids. Trimming stripped 2 bases from V and 6 bases from J, with 15 bases between. The germline CDR1 and CDR2 sequences are SGHDT and YYEEEE. As DNA, the CDR3 is TGTGCCAGCAGCTTAGGAGGGTTGCCAGGCAATGAGCAGTTCTTC. This codes for CASSLGGLPGNEQFF.